Below, one TCR beta chain is given with its context. Its antigen is still unknown. This sample was taken from a study of CD8+CD57+ T cells in acquired aplastic anemia. Study findings and constraints: Statistical testing detected no significant gap in CD8+ Simpson's diversity between patients and controls.

This CDR3 is 15 amino acids long. The germline gives CDR1 SQVTM, CDR2 ANQGSEA. V lost 4 bases to trimming and J lost 3 bases, with 18 bases between them. The study profiled TCR beta VDJ and CDR3 using genomic DNA as template. TCRdb redid the calling of the reads with MiXCR, one entry per CDR3 protein. Found here are about 180,000 distinct CDR3 sequences, 48% of them singletons; the top ten hold around 13%. Sequencing was done on patients that had shown CD8+CD57+ cell expansion by flow cytometry. This clonotype originated in a human donor with aplastic anemia. The sequencing input was sorted CD4+, CD8+, or CD8+CD57+ T cells (not recorded which) from PBMCs. The J gene is TRBJ1-2, the V gene TRBV29-1; a possible D gene is TRBD1 (5 bases). The CDR3 reads CSVGGRDRGHYGYTF. CDR3 nucleotide sequence: TGCAGCGTTGGCGGTAGGGACCGGGGCCACTATGGCTACACCTTC.